The T cell receptor beta chain under discussion was sequenced for a study of identical twins (TCRdb year 2016). In terms of the full investigation: To test whether fetal clonotypes persist, the study used deep sequencing on TCR alpha and beta repertoires from monozygotic twins, unrelated adults of various ages, and cord blood. To rule out contamination, replicate twin experiments were performed at different times with different library preparation protocols.

This clonotype appeared a few times. No cognate antigen has been identified for it. The sample holds no much larger clone one base away, and base qualities are not on file. Every donor in the study was a healthy Caucasian. The twin cohort consisted of three pairs of female monozygotic twins, all aged roughly 18 to 29 years. The RNA used for TCR libraries was isolated from peripheral blood mononuclear cells. V drops 1 base and J drops 6 bases, leaving 10 bases in between. Sequences LNHNV (CDR1) and YYDKDF (CDR2) are obtained from the germline V gene (reference sequence). Measured from the cysteine to the phenylalanine, the CDR3 is 14 residues long. Just CDR3 DNA is preserved here, 42 bases in frame from base 1. Receptor libraries were prepared by 5' RACE. Instrument on record: Illumina HiSeq 2000. Template switching introduced a universal primer binding site; the final cDNA contained a unique molecular identifier, enabling accurate counting of TCR cDNA molecules. First-strand cDNA for TCR alpha and beta chains was synthesized from specific primers in the conserved constant-segment region. To control for contamination, every cDNA library was double barcoded, receiving both a SMART-Mk sample barcode and Illumina barcodes. TruSeq adapter sequences, together with Illumina sample barcodes, were added in two successive PCR steps. Sequencing of the TCR alpha and beta cDNA libraries was done on the Illumina HiSeq platform using custom primers. Concerning the study's data processing: Unique molecular identifiers were extracted from raw reads with MiGEC, and CDR3 positions were determined with MiXCR. For each individual, recombination models were inferred using an EM algorithm with the repgenHMM and IGoR tools. Shared clonotype analysis was performed with the tcR package in R, normalizing sharing by the product of cloneset sizes. Out-of-frame nonproductive sequences were analyzed to study raw recombination free of thymic and clonal selection effects. The public reads were quality trimmed at Q25 with fastp and then assembled into clones with MiXCR by TCRdb, keeping productive beta chains. All rows with the same CDR3 protein become a single entry with the most common DNA and genes. The V and J calls, along with clone size, are taken from TCRdb and not from the paper's own processing. The sample table records under 900,000 distinct CDR3 sequences; approximately 13% of these occur just once. The ten largest clones add up to about 1.5% of the sample.

The paper as a whole reports these results and caveats: Invariant T cells such as MAIT and iNKT could partly confound zero-insertion analyses, although diverse VJ usage argued against such confounding for most clonotypes. Fewer insertions were carried by abundant cord blood beta clonotypes, a similar but weaker trend appeared in young adult naive repertoires, and no such trend appeared in memory repertoires. Compared with coincidental sharing between unrelated individuals, out-of-frame TCR alpha sequences shared between twins showed an excess of sequences with low generation probability. A weaker excess of twin sharing was found in beta out-of-frame sequences because the signal-to-noise ratio was lowered by fewer shared sequences. Out-of-frame TCR alpha sharing in monozygotic twins was systematically underestimated by recombination models, whereas sharing between unrelated individuals was in agreement with the recombination models. Because the same donors could not be followed over many years, conclusions were based on cross-sectional statistical analysis.

A further study also used this sample, focusing on yellow fever vaccine responses in identical twins. That second publication adds: According to the authors, in identical twins the way T cells responded to vaccination appeared partly convergent and partly personalized. In identical twins, the study followed T cell clones that responded to the vaccine with precision.

The specimen sequenced was PBMCs. The clonotype originates from a woman aged 18 to 35 in good health. The sequence links TRBV15 to TRBJ1-5; the D gene cannot be resolved reliably. The CDR3 reads CATSRGDGSQPQHF. The DNA sequence reads TGTGCCACCAGCAGAGGTGATGGTAGTCAGCCCCAGCATTTT.